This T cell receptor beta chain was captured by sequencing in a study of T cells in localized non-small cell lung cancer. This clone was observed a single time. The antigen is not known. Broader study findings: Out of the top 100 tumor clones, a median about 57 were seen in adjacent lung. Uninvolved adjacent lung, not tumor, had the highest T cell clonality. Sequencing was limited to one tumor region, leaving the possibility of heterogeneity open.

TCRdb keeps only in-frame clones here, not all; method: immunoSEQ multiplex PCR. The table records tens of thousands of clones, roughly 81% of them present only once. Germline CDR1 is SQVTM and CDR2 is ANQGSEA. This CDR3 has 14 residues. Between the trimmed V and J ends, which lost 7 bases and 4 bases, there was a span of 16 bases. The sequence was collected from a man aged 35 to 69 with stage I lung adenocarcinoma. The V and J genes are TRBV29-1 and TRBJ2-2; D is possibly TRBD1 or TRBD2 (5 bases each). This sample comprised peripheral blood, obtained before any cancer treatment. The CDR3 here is CSAGSSSGTGELFF. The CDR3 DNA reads TGCAGCGCAGGGAGCAGTTCGGGCACCGGGGAGCTGTTTTTT.